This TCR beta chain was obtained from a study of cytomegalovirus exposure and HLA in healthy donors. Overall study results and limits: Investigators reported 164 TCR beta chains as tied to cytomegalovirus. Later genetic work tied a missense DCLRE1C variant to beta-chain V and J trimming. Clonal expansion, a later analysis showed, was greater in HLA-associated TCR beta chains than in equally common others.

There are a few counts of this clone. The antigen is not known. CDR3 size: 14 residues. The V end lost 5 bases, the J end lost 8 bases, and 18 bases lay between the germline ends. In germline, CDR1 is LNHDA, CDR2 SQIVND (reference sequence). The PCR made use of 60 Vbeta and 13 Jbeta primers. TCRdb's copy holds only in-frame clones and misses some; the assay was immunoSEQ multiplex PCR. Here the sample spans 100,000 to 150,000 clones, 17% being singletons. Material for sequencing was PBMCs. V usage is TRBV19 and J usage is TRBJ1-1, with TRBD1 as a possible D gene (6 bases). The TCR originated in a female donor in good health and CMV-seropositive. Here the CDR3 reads CASSRTGGPLEAFF. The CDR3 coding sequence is TGTGCCAGTAGTCGTACGGGGGGGCCGCTCGAAGCTTTCTTT.